The 7 T cell receptor beta chains in this list originate from one sample, sequenced in a study of T cells in Graves' hyperthyroidism and ophthalmopathy. Authors of the study amplified TCR beta CDR3 regions from RNA transcripts. Initially, a first-round RT-PCR of the TCR CDR3 employed the HTBI primer set. TCRdb re-called the multiplex PCR reads through MiXCR, storing one row per CDR3 protein. This sample has 750,000 to 900,000 distinct CDR3 sequences, with 38% found just once. Sequences were obtained from blood. Receptors were obtained from a man between 18 and 29 years old with Graves' hyperthyroidism.

This chain connects TRBV10-3 to TRBJ2-7; TRBD2 might be the D (5 bases). Trimming took 4 bases from V and 0 from J, leaving 22 bases between them. CDR1 is ENHRY, CDR2 SYGVKD, per germline. This CDR3 contains 18 residues. CDR3 region: CAISARDLRRASSYEQYF. The CDR3 DNA reads TGTGCCATCAGTGCTAGAGATCTACGGCGGGCCAGCTCCTACGAGCAGTACTTC.

This CDR3 reads CSARDRALGYTF. CDR3 in DNA: TGCAGTGCTAGGGACAGGGCGCTTGGCTACACCTTC. V is TRBV20-1 and J is TRBJ1-2, with 8 bases lining up with TRBD1. The V gene's germline CDR1 is DFQATT and CDR2 SNEGSKA (reference sequence). V shed 3 bases, J shed 7 bases, and the junction held 4 bases outside the gene matches. The CDR3 is made up of 12 amino acids.

The chain uses TRBV12-3 or TRBV12-4 and TRBJ1-3; 7 nucleotides line up with TRBD1. Trimming at V came to 8 bases and at J to 3 bases, leaving 7 bases not matched to a gene. The CDR3 is made up of 14 amino acids. The CDR3 DNA sequence: TGTGCCAGCCACCCAGGGGGTTATGGAAACACCATATATTTT. Translation gives CASHPGGYGNTIYF.

The gene calls are TRBV20-1 and TRBJ2-7; D gene unclear. The CDR3 totals 13 residues. Trimming removed 3 bases from V and 2 bases from J, with 11 bases in between. Germline V gives CDR1 DFQATT, CDR2 SNEGSKA (reference sequence). DNA of the CDR3: TGCAGTGCTAGCCAGACTGGAACCTACGAGCAGTACTTC. Protein product: CSASQTGTYEQYF.

This clonotype was found many times. The chain joins TRBV29-1 to TRBJ2-2, with D possibly matching TRBD1 (5 bases). This CDR3 region has 13 residues. V was clipped by 4 bases and J by 5 bases, with 11 bases between them. Per germline, CDR1 SQVTM and CDR2 ANQGSEA. The CDR3 DNA sequence: TGCAGCGTTGTCGGCAGGGATACCGGGGAGCTGTTTTTT. Translation: CSVVGRDTGELFF.

This clonotype was picked up many times. The chain employs TRBV20-1 and TRBJ1-2, with D possibly TRBD1 on 5 matching bases. CDR1 is DFQATT, CDR2 SNEGSKA, per germline (reference sequence). Trimming cost V 1 base and J 4 bases, with 7 bases left between them. The CDR3 covers 12 residues. Here the CDR3 DNA reads TGCAGTGCTAGAGCGGGGGGCTATGGCTACACCTTC. This encodes CSARAGGYGYTF.

The chain employs TRBV7-8 and TRBJ2-7; D not resolved. Trimming took 5 bases from V and 0 from J, leaving 11 bases between them. Per the germline V gene, CDR1 is SGHVS and CDR2 is FQNEAQ. The CDR3 consists of 14 residues. CDR3 sequence (DNA): TGTGCCAGCAGCCCGTTAGTGACCTCCTACGAGCAGTACTTC. Translating gives CASSPLVTSYEQYF.